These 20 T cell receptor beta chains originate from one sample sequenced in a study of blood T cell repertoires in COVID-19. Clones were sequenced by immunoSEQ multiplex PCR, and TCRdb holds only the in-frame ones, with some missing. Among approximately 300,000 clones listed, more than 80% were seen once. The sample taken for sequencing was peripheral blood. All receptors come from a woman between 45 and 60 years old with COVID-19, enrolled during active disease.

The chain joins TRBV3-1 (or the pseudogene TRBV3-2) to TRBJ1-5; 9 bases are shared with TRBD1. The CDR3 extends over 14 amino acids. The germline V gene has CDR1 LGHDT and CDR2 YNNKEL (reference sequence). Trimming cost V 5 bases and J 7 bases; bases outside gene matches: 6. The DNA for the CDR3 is TGTGCCAGCAGCGACAGGGGGAGGAAACAGCCCCAGCATTTT. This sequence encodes CASSDRGRKQPQHF.

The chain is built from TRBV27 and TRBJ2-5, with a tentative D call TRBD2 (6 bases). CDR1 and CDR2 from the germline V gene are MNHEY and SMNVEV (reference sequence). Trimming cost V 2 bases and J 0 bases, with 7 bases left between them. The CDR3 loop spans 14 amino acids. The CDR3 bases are TGTGCCAGCAGTTTAGGGGGGTACCAAGAGACCCAGTACTTC. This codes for CASSLGGYQETQYF.

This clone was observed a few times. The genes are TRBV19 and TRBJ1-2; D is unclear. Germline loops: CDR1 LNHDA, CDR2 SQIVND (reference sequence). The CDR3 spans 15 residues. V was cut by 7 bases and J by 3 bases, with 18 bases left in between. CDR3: CASIQPAGLHYGYTF. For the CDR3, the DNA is TGTGCCAGTATCCAGCCAGCAGGACTGCACTATGGCTACACCTTC.

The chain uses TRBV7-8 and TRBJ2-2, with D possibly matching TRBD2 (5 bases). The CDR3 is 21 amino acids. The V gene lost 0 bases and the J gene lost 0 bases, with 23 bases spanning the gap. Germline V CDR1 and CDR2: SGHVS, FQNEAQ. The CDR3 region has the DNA TGTGCCAGCAGCTTAGCGGAGCGGTTTGGGATTACGTTCCCGAACACCGGGGAGCTGTTTTTT. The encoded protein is CASSLAERFGITFPNTGELFF.

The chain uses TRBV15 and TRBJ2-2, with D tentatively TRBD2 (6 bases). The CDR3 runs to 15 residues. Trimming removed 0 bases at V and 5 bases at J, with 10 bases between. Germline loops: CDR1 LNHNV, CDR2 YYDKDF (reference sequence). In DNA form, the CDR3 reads TGTGCCACCAGCAGAGATCTTGCGGGGACCGGGGAGCTGTTTTTT. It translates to CATSRDLAGTGELFF. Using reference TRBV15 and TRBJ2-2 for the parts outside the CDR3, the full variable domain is DAMVIQNPRYQVTQFGKPVTLSCSQTLNHNVMYWYQQKSSQAPKLLFHYYDKDFNNEADTPDNFQSRRPNTSFCFLDIRSPGLGDTAMYLCATSRDLAGTGELFFGEGSRLTVL.

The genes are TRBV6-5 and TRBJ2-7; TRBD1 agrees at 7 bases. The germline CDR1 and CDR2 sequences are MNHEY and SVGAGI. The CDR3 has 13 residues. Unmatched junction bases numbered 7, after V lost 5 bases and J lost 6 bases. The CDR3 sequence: CASSRQGGGEQYF. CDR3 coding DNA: TGTGCCAGCAGTCGACAGGGCGGCGGCGAGCAGTACTTC.

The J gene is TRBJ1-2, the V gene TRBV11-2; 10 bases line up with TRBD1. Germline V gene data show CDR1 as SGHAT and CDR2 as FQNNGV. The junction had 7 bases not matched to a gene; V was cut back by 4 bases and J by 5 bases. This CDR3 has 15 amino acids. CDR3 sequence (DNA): TGTGCCAGCAGCTCGGGGACAGGGGTTGGGTATGGCTACACCTTC. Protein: CASSSGTGVGYGYTF.

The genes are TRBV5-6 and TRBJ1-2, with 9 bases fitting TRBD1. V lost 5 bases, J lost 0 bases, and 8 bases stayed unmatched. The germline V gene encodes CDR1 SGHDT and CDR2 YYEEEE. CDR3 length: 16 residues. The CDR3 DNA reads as TGTGCCAGCAGTTCCGGGACAGGGACCACTAACTATGGCTACACCTTC. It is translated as CASSSGTGTTNYGYTF.

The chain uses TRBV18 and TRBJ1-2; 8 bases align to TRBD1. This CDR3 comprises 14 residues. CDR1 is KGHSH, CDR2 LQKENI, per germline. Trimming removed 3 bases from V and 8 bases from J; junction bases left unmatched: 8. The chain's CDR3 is CASSPLDRVEGYTF. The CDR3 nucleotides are TGTGCCAGCTCACCGCTGGACAGGGTAGAAGGCTACACCTTC.

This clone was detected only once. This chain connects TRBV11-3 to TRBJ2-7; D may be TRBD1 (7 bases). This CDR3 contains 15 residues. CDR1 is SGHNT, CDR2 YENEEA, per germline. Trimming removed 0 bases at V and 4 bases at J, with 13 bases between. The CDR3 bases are TGTGCCAGCAGCTTAGATCCGGCAGGGGGGTACGAGCAGTACTTC. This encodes CASSLDPAGGYEQYF.

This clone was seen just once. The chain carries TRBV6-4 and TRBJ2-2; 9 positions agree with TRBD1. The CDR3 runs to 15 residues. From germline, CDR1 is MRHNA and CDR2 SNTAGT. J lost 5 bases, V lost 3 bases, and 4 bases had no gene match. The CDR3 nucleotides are TGTGCCAGCAGTGAAAACAGGGGGCGGACCGGGGAGCTGTTTTTT. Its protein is CASSENRGRTGELFF.

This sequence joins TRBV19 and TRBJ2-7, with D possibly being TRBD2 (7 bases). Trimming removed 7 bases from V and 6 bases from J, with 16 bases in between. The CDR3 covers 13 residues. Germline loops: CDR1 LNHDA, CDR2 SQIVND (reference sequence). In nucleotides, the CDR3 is TGTGCCAGTACCGGACGGGGGGCGACCGAGCAGTACTTC. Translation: CASTGRGATEQYF. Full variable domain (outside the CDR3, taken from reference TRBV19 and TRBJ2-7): DGGITQSPKYLFRKEGQNVTLSCEQNLNHDAMYWYRQDPGQGLRLIYYSQIVNDFQKGDIAEGYSVSREKKESFPLTVTSAQKNPTAFYLCASTGRGATEQYFGPGTRLTVT.

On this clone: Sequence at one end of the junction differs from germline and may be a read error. The DNA for the CDR3 is TGTGCTAGCAGCACGGGACTAGCGGGAGGGGAGACCCAGTACTTC. Encoded protein: CASSTGLAGGETQYF. This chain links TRBV7-7 with TRBJ2-5; 16 nucleotides align to TRBD2. This CDR3 is built from 15 residues. Germline values: CDR1 SSHAT, CDR2 FNYEAQ (reference sequence).

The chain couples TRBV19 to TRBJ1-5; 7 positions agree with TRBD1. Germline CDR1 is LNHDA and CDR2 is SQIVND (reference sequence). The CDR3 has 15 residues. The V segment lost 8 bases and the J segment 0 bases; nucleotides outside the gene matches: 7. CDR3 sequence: CASRRTGDSNQPQHF. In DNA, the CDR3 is TGTGCCAGTCGGAGAACAGGGGATAGCAATCAGCCCCAGCATTTT.

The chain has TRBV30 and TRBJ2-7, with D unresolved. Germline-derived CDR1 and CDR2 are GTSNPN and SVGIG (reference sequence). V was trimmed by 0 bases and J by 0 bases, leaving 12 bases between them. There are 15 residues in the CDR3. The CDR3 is CAWSVPIAYSYEQYF. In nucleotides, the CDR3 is TGTGCCTGGAGTGTACCGATAGCCTACTCCTACGAGCAGTACTTC.

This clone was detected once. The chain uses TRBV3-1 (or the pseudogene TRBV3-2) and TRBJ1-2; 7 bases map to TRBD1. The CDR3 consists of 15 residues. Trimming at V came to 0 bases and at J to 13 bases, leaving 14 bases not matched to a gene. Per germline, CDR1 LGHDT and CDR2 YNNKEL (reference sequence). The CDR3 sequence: CASSQDPMTGIGSTF. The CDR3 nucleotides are TGTGCCAGCAGCCAAGATCCCATGACAGGGATAGGGAGCACCTTC.

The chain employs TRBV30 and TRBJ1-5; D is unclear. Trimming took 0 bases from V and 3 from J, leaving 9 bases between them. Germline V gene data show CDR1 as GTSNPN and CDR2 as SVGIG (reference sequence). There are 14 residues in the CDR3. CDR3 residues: CAWSVVGTNQPQHF. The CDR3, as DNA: TGTGCCTGGAGTGTTGTCGGTACCAATCAGCCCCAGCATTTT.

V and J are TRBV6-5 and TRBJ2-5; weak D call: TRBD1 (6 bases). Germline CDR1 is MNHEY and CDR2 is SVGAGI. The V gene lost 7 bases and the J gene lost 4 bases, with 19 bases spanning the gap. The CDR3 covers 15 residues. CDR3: CASTLGGLSRETQYF. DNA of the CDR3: TGTGCCAGCACTCTTGGGGGCCTGTCTCGAGAGACCCAGTACTTC.

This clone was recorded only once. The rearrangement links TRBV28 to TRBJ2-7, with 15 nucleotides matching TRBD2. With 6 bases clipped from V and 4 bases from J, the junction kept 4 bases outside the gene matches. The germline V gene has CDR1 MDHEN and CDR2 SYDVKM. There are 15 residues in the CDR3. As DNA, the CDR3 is TGTGCCAGCAGCCCCGGACTAGCGGGAGGGTACGAGCAGTACTTC. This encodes CASSPGLAGGYEQYF.

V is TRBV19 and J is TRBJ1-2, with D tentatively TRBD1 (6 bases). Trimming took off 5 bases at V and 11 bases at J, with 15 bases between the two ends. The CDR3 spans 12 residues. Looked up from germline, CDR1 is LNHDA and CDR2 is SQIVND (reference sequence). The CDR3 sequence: CASSQGLEIYTF. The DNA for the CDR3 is TGTGCCAGTAGTCAGGGGCTTGAAATTTACACCTTC.